This TCR beta chain was profiled in a study of T-cell memory formation after mild COVID-19. Study-wide results and caveats: Pre-infection memory contained some responding clones, which suggested that cross-reactive memory had joined.

From the 5' RACE reads, TCRdb called clonotypes with MiXCR, one entry per CDR3 protein. This sample has hundreds of thousands of distinct CDR3 sequences, with more than 15% found just once. A word on this clonotype: The antigen is not known.

V was shortened by 1 base and J by 8 bases, with 11 bases between the two germline ends. The CDR3 contains 14 residues. The germline CDR1 and CDR2 sequences are LGHDT and YNNKEL (reference sequence). Sequenced sample: PBMCs or a T cell subset sorted from them (not recorded which). The source of this sequence is a man between 18 and 29 years old who had mild COVID-19 (a few samples of this study predate the infection). Cell type and time point are not known. The rearrangement links TRBV3-1 to TRBJ2-2; D perhaps matches TRBD2 (6 bases). CDR3 sequence reads: CASSQGSGRGELFF. The CDR3 region has the DNA TGTGCCAGCAGCCAAGGCTCGGGGAGGGGGGAGCTGTTTTTT.